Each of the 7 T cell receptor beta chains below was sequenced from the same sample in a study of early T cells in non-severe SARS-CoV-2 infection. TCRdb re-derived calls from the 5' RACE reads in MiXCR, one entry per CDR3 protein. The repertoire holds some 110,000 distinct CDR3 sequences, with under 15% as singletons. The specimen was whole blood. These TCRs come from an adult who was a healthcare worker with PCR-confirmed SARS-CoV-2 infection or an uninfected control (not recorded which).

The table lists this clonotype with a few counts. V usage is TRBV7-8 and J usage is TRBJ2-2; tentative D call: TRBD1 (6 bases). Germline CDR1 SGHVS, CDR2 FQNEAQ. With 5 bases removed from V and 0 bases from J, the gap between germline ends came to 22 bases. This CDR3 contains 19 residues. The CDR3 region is CASSPFGAPGAPNTGELFF. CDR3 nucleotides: TGTGCCAGCAGCCCATTTGGGGCACCAGGGGCGCCGAACACCGGGGAGCTGTTTTTT.

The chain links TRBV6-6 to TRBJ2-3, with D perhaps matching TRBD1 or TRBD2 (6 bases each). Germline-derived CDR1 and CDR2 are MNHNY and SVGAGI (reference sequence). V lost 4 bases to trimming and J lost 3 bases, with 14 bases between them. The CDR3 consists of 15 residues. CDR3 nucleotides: TGTGCCAGCAGTTCCCCTAAAGGGGGGACAGATACGCAGTATTTT. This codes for CASSSPKGGTDTQYF.

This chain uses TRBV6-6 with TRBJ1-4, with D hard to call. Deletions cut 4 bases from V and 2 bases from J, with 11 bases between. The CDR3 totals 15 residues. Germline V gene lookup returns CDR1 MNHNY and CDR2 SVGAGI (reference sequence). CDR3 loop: CASSSSWRTNEKLFF. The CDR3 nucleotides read TGTGCCAGCAGTTCCTCCTGGCGGACTAATGAAAAACTGTTTTTT.

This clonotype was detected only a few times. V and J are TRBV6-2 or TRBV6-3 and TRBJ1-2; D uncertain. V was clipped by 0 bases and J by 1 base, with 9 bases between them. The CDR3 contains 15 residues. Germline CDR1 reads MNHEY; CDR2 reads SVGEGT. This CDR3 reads CASSYSTNYNYGYTF. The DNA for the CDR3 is TGTGCCAGCAGTTACTCGACCAATTATAACTATGGCTACACCTTC.

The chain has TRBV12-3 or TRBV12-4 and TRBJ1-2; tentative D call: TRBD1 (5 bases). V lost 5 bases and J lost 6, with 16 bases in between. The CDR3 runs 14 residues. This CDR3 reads CASSPTGTGNGYTF. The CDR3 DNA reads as TGTGCCAGCAGTCCAACCGGGACGGGGAATGGCTACACCTTC.

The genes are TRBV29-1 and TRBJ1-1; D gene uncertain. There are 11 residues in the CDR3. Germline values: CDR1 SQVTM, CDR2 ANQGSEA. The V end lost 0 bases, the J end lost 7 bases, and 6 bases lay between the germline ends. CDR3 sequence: CSVEEGFEAFF. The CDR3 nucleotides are TGCAGCGTTGAAGAAGGATTTGAAGCTTTCTTT. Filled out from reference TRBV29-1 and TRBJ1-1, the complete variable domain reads SAVISQKPSRDICQRGTSLTIQCQVDSQVTMMFWYRQQPGQSLTLIATANQGSEATYESGFVIDKFPISRPNLTFSTLTVSNMSPEDSSIYLCSVEEGFEAFFGQGTRLTVV.

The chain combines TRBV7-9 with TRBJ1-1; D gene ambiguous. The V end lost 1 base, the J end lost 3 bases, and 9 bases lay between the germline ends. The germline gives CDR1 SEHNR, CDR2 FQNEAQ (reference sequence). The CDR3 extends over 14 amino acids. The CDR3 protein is CASSLVRGDTEAFF. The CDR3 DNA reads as TGTGCCAGCAGCTTAGTCCGGGGAGACACTGAAGCTTTCTTT.